This TCR beta chain is drawn from a study of shared clonotypes between healthy human individuals. In the study overall: The study used three CD4 naive, three CD4 memory, two CD8 naive and one CD8 memory plate per donor.

This CDR3 is built from 17 residues. Germline V gene data show CDR1 as SGHNT and CDR2 as YYREEE (reference sequence). V was shortened by 1 base and J by 9 bases, with 23 bases between the two germline ends. Selected positively for CCR7 and CD45RO-negative, naive CD8 cells excluded terminally differentiated effector memory CD45RA+ cells. Among the donors, all were Caucasian adults who lived in Nashville, Tennessee. Method: immunoSEQ multiplex PCR; TCRdb's copy keeps in-frame clones and lacks some. The sample includes about 680,000 clones, about 90% seen only once; the top ten take 24%. A remark on this clone: The target antigen is unknown.

Study-wide points: Larger estimated richness was generally seen in naive subsets than in memory subsets.

The chain employs TRBV5-4 and TRBJ2-1; D might be TRBD2 (5 bases). Source material: naive CD8+ T cells sorted from blood. The receptor was isolated from a man aged 25-45 years in good health. The chain's CDR3 is CASSLFSSRRKDSEQFF. The CDR3 DNA sequence: TGTGCCAGCAGCTTGTTTAGTAGCAGGAGAAAGGACTCTGAGCAGTTCTTC.